This T cell receptor (beta chain) came from a study of identical twins. The study, taken as a whole, reports: Fewer insertions marked abundant cord blood beta clonotypes; young adult naive trended weakly, memory not at all. Beta out-of-frame sequences showed weaker excess sharing between twins.

Comment on this clonotype: The antigen remains undetermined.

TCRdb reprocessed the 5' RACE reads with MiXCR, giving one entry per CDR3 protein. Here the sample spans 400,000 to 600,000 distinct CDR3 sequences, around 24% being singletons. This sample was also put to use in a study of yellow fever vaccine responses in identical twins.

Sequencing was carried out using CD4+ T cells sorted from blood. The clonotype originates from a woman aged 18-29 years in good health.

The CDR3 DNA reads as TGTGCCAGCAGCCAAAGGGCGGGGGGCACAGATACGCAGTATTTT. Protein product: CASSQRAGGTDTQYF. The chain is built from TRBV7-2 and TRBJ2-3; TRBD2 aligns across 7 bases. CDR3 length equals 15 residues. J lost 1 base, V lost 5 bases, and 6 bases had no gene match. Germline CDR1 is SGHTA and CDR2 is FQGNSA.